This T cell receptor beta chain is drawn from a study of T cells after yellow fever vaccination. Study findings and constraints: A faster peak, day 5 versus 15, was reached by the weaker secondary response.

Losses at the gene ends were 3 bases for V and 6 bases for J; bases not matched to a gene: 3. The CDR3 spans 14 residues. CDR1 and CDR2 from the germline V gene are DFQATT and SNEGSKA (reference sequence). This clonotype was observed at least ten times. MiXCR was run by TCRdb on the 5' RACE reads, yielding one entry per CDR3 protein. The sample lists approximately 24,000 distinct CDR3 sequences, 5.5% occurring once. The source of this sequence is a man aged 25 to 40 who received the YFV17D yellow fever vaccine. Sequenced here: PBMCs, either bulk or a sorted T-cell subset (CD4+, CD8+, memory, or dextramer-sorted; not recorded which), sampled 15 days after the yellow fever booster vaccination. This chain joins TRBV20-1 and TRBJ1-5, with 12 nucleotides matching TRBD1. The CDR3 DNA sequence: TGCAGTGCTAGTGGGACAGGGGGCGTTCAGCCCCAGCATTTT. Encoded protein: CSASGTGGVQPQHF.